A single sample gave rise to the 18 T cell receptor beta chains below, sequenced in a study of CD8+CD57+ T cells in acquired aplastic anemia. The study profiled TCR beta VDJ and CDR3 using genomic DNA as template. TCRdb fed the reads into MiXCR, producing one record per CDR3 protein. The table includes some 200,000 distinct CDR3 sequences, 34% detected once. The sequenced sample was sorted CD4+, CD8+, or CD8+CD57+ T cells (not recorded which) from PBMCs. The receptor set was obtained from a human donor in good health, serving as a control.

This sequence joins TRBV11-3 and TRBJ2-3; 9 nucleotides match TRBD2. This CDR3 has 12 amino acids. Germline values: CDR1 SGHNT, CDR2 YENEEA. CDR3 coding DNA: TGTGCTCAGCGGGGGGTGTCAGATACGCAGTATTTT. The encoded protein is CAQRGVSDTQYF.

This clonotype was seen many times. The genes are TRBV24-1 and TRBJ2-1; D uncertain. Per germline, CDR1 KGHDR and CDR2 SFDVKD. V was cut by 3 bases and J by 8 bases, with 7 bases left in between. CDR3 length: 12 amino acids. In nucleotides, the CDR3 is TGTGCCACCAGTGATCAGAGGCATGAGCAGTTCTTC. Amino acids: CATSDQRHEQFF.

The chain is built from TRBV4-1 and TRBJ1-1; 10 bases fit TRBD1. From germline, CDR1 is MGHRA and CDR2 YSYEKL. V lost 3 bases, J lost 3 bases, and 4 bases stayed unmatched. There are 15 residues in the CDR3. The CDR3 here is CASSHRQGAYTEAFF. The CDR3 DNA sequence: TGCGCCAGCAGCCACCGACAGGGGGCGTACACTGAAGCTTTCTTT.

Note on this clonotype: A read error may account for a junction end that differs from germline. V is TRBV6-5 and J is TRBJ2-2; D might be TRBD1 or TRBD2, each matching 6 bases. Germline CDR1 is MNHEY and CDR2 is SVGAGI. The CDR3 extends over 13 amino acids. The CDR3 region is CASSSQGNGGLFF. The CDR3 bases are TGTGCCAGCAGTTCACAGGGAAACGGGGGGCTGTTTTTT.

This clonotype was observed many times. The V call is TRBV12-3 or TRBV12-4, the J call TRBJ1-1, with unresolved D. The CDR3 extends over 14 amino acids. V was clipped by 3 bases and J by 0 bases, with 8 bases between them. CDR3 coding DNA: TGTGCCAGCAGTTTCGCCCCCTTGAACACTGAAGCTTTCTTT. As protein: CASSFAPLNTEAFF.

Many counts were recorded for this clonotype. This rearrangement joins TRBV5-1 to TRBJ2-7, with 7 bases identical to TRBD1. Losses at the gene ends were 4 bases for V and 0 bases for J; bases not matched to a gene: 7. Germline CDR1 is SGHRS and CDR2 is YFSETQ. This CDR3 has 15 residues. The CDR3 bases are TGCGCCAGCAGCACGGGGACAGCCCGCTCCTACGAGCAGTACTTC. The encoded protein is CASSTGTARSYEQYF.

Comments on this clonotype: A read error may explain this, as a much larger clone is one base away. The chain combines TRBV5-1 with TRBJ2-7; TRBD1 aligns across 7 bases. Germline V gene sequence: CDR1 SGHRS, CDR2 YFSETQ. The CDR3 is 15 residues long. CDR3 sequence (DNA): TGCGTCAGTAGGGTCTGGGACAGTAGGGTTCGCGAGCAGTACTTC. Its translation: CVSRVWDSRVREQYF.

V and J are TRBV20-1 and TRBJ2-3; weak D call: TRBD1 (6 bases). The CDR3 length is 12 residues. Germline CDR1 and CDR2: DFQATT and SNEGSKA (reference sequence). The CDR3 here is CSQGRSTDTQYF. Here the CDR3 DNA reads TGCAGCCAGGGGCGGAGCACAGATACGCAGTATTTT.

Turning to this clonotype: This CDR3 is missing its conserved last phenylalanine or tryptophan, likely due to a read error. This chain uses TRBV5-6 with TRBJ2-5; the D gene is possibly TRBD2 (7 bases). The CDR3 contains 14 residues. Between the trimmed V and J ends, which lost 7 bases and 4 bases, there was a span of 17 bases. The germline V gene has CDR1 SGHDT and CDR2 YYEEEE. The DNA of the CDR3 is TGTGCCAGCGGCGTCCAGGGAGGGGGAGAGACCCAGTACCTC. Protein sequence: CASGVQGGGETQYL.

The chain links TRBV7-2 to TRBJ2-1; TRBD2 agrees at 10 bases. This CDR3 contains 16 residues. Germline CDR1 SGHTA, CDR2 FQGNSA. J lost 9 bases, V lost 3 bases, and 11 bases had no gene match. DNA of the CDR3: TGTGCCAGCAGCTTCGCGGGACTAGCGAGGGGAGGTGAGCAGTTCTTC. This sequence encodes CASSFAGLARGGEQFF.

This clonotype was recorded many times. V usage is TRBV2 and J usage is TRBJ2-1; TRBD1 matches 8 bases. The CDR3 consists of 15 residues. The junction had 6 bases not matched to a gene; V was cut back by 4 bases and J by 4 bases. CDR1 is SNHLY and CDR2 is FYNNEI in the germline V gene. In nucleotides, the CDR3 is TGTGCCAGCAGTGGGGAGACAGGGGATTACAATGAGCAGTTCTTC. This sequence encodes CASSGETGDYNEQFF.

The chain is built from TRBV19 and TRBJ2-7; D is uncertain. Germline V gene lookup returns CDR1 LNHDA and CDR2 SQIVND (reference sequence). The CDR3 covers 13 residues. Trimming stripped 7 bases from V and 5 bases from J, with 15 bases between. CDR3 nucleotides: TGTGCCAGTACCCAGACAAGGATCCACGAGCAGTACTTC. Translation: CASTQTRIHEQYF.

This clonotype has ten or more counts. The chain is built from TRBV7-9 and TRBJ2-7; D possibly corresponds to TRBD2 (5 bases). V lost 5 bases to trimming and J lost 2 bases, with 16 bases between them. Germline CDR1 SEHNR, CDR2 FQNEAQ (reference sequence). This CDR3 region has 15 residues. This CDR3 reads CASSPIGSATYEQYF. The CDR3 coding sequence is TGTGCCAGCAGCCCCATCGGTAGCGCGACCTACGAGCAGTACTTC.

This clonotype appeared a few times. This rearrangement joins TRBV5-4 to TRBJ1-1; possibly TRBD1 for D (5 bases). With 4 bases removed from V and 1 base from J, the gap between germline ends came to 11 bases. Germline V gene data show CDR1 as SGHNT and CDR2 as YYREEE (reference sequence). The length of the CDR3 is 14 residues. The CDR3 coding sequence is TGTGCCAGCAGCGTAATAACAGGGAACACTGAAGCTTTCTTT. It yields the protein CASSVITGNTEAFF. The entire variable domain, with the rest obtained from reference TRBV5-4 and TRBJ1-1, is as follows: ETGVTQSPTHLIKTRGQQVTLRCSSQSGHNTVSWYQQALGQGPQFIFQYYREEENGRGNFPPRFSGLQFPNYSSELNVNALELDDSALYLCASSVITGNTEAFFGQGTRLTVV.

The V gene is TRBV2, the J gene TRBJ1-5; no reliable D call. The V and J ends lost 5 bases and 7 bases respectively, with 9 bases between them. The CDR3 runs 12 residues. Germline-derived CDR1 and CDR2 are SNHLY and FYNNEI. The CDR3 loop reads CASSWTIQPQHF. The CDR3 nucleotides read TGTGCCAGCAGTTGGACTATACAGCCCCAGCATTTT.

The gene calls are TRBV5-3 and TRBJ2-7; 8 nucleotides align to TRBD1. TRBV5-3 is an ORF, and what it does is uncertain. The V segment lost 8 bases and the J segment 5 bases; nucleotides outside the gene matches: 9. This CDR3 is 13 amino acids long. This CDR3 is CASSIQGGDEQYF. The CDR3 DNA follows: TGTGCCAGCAGCATACAGGGGGGCGACGAGCAGTACTTC.

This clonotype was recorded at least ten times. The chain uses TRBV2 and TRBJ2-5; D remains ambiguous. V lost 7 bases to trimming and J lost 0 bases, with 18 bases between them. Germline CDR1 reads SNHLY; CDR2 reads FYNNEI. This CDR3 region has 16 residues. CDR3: CASTRRLIVNQETQYF. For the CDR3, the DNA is TGTGCCAGCACGCGCAGACTTATAGTAAACCAAGAGACCCAGTACTTC.

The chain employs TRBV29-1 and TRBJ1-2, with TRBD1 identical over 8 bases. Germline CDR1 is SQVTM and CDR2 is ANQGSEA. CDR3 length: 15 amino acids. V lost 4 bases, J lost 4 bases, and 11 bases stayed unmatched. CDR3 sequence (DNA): TGCAGCGTTGGAGATTTCGGACAGGGAGGCTATGGCTACACCTTC. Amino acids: CSVGDFGQGGYGYTF.